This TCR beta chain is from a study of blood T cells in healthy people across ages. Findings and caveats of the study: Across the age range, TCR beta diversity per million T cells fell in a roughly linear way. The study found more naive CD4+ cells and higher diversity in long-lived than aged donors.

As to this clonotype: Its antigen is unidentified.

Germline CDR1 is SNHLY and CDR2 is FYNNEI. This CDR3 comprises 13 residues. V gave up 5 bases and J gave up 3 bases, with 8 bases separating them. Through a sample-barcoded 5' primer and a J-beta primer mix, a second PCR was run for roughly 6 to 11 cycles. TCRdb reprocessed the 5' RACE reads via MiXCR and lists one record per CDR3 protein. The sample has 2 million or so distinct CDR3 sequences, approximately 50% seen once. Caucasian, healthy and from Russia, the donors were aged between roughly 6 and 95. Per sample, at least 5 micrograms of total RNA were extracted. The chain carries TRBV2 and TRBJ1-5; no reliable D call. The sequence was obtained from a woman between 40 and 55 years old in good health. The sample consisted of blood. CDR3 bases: TGTGCCAGCAGTCGAGGGTACAATCAGCCCCAGCATTTT. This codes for CASSRGYNQPQHF.